One T cell receptor (beta chain) is described in this entry. This sample stems from a study of blood T cell repertoires in COVID-19. Study-wide context: PBMCs, B-cell-depleted T cells, or T cells were the source of the cDNA or gDNA that made up the material.

CDR3 length: 15 residues. Trimming pared 1 base from V and 2 bases from J, leaving 11 bases between. The germline V gene encodes CDR1 MGHRA and CDR2 YSYEKL. In terms of age and location, participants ranged from roughly 18 to 90 years and lived in about two dozen US areas. Membership in each cohort depended on participant-reported clinical history. Profiling relied on immunoSEQ multiplex PCR, and the TCRdb table lists in-frame clones only, not all of them. The sample carries about 220,000 clones, roughly 88% recorded once. The material sequenced was PBMCs or T cells enriched from blood (not recorded which). The receptor comes from a woman between 50 and 59 years old with acute COVID-19. V and J are TRBV4-1 and TRBJ2-5, with D uncertain. CDR3: CASSQGRSQQETQYF. For the CDR3, the DNA is TGCGCCAGCAGCCAAGGGCGGTCACAACAAGAGACCCAGTACTTC.